This TCR beta chain was found in a study of T cells after yellow fever vaccination (dated by TCRdb to about 2019). General notes on the study: The SMART-Seq v4 Ultra Low Input RNA kit was used to prepare libraries from fractions with low cell numbers. Bulk TCR alpha and beta repertoires were sequenced longitudinally to track T-cell clones before and after primary and booster YFV17D yellow fever vaccination. Two healthy male donors, one aged 18 to 30 and one aged 30 to 40 years, were included in the cohort. Blood was drawn at multiple timepoints before and after primary and secondary immunization, with bulk PBMC replicates and cell subsets isolated. Study-wide findings and limitations: Most clones expanded after primary vaccination (almost 97% of CD4 and roughly 90% of CD8) were re-detected after the booster, suggesting that broad memory maintenance occurred. A small fraction of clonotypes appeared in both the CD4 and CD8 compartments, likely as a result of convergent recombination. Because abundant contaminating clonotypes from the bulk population could be contained in FACS-sorted repertoires, computational filtering was required. Compared with the primary T-cell response, the secondary T-cell response was weaker but faster, peaking on day 5 rather than day 15. Because only a couple of donors were included in the study, the extent to which the findings can be generalized is limited.

This clonotype was detected a few times. What antigen it recognizes has not been identified. No much larger clonotype is one base removed from it; base qualities were not supplied. Instrument on record: Illumina NovaSeq 6000. Synthesis of TCR cDNA relied on 5'RACE template switching, a step that introduced a universal primer site along with unique molecular identifiers. Priming for cDNA synthesis came from both the TCR alpha and TCR beta constant segments. Libraries were amplified in two PCR steps, with sample barcodes and sequencing adapters added in the second step. Sequencing of the libraries was done on either Illumina HiSeq 2500 (2x100 bp) or NovaSeq (2x150 bp). On the authors' methods: Demultiplexing of reads and collapsing into UMI consensus sequences were performed with MIGEC, and V(D)J alignment was carried out with MiXCR. Vaccine-responding clonotypes were identified with edgeR using replicate PBMC samples, with FDR below 0.01 and a log2 fold change above 5 up to day 15 being required. Bulk clonotypes were assigned CD4 or CD8 identity according to which sequenced CD4 or CD8 repertoire held them at higher abundance. In TCRdb, the public reads were trimmed at Q25 with fastp and aligned with MiXCR, with productive beta chains retained. Identical CDR3 proteins give one entry, which carries the most common genes and DNA. The V and J calls come from TCRdb's annotation, not from the publication. The sample table records around 310,000 distinct CDR3 sequences; less than 4.5% of these occur just once. The biggest ten clones account for about a quarter of the sample.

Based on the germline V gene, the CDR1 and CDR2 sequences are KGHSH and LQKENI. Measured from the cysteine to the phenylalanine, the CDR3 is 12 residues long. Only the CDR3 DNA is retained, 36 bases long and in frame from the first base. The trim is 3 bases for V and 7 bases for J, with a gap of 9 bases between the germline ends. The treatment or condition label corresponds to: live attenuated yellow fever vaccine strain. At every blood-draw timepoint, two biological replicates of bulk PBMCs were collected. PBMCs were isolated from peripheral blood using a standard Ficoll-Paque protocol. TriZol was used to extract RNA from bulk PBMCs, from CD4 and CD8 fractions, and from dextramer-positive and dextramer-negative fractions.

This TCR derives from a man aged 18 to 35 who received the YFV17D yellow fever vaccine. This sample comprised PBMCs, obtained on the day of the yellow fever booster vaccination. Recombination joined TRBV18 with TRBJ1-2, with the D gene call left open. CDR3 reads: CASSPQDPGYTF. The DNA sequence reads TGTGCCAGCTCACCGCAGGATCCTGGCTACACCTTC.